This T cell receptor (beta chain) appears in the sequencing data of a study of blood T cell repertoires in COVID-19. The CDR3 length is 13 residues. Trimming removed 4 bases from V and 2 bases from J, with 8 bases in between. Germline assignment: CDR1 SGDLS and CDR2 YYNGEE. Clones were sequenced by immunoSEQ multiplex PCR, and TCRdb holds only the in-frame ones, with some missing. The sample yields about 150,000 clones, around 84% seen once. The rearrangement links TRBV9 to TRBJ2-3; the D is unclear. Input material: peripheral blood. The receptor was derived from a woman aged 50 to 60 with acute or convalescent COVID-19. CDR3 bases: TGTGCCAGCAGCCCCCCGTCCACAGATACGCAGTATTTT. Protein: CASSPPSTDTQYF.